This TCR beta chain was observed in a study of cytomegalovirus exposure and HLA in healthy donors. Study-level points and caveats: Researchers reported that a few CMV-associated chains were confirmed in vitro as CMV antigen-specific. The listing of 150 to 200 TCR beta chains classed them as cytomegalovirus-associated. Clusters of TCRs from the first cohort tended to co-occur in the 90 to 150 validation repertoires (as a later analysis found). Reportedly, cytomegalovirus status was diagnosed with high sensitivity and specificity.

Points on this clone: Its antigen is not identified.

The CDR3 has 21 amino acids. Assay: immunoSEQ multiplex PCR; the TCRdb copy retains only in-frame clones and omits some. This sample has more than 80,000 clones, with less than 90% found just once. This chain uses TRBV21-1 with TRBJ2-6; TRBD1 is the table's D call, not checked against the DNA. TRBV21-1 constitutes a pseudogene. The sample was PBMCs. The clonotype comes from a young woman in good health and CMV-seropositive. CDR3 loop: CASSKPQNLTGWDSGANVLTF. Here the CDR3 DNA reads TGTGCCAGCAGCAAACCCCAAAACCTGACAGGGTGGGACTCTGGGGCCAACGTCCTGACTTTC.